This TCR beta chain was found in a study of cytomegalovirus exposure and HLA in healthy donors. Notes on the study in general: In a later analysis, donors in an Asian-associated ancestry cluster reportedly had fewer N-insertions in productive TCRs than the cohort mean.

Points on this clone: Its antigen is currently unknown.

PCR was performed using 60 Vbeta and 13 Jbeta primers. Sequenced by immunoSEQ multiplex PCR; TCRdb stores in-frame clones only, minus some. The sample contains around 140,000 clones, about 80% of which appear only once. The sequencing input was PBMCs. This sequence originates from a woman under 30 in good health and CMV-seropositive.

For the CDR3, the DNA is TGCGCCAGCAGCTACAGGGGACTAGGGGATGAAAAACTGTTTTTT. The encoded protein is CASSYRGLGDEKLFF. The rearrangement joins TRBV5-1 to TRBJ1-4, with 7 bases identical to TRBD1. The V gene's germline CDR1 is SGHRS and CDR2 YFSETQ. The ends lost 3 bases at V and 6 bases at J; junction bases unmatched: 8. CDR3 size: 15 residues.